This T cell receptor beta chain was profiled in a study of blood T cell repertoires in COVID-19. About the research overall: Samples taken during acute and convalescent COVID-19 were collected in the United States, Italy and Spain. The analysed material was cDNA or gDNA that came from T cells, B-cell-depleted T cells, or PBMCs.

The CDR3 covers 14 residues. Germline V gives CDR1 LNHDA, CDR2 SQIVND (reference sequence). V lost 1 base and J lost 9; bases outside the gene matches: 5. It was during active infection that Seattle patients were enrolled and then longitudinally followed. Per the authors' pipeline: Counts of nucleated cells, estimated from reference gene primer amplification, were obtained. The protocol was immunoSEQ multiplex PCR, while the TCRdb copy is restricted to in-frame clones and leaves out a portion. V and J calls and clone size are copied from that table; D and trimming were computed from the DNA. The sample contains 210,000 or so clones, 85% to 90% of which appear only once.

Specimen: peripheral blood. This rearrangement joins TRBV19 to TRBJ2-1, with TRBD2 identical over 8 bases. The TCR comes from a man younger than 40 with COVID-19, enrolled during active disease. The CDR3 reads CASSIGQAGGEQFF. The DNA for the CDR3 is TGTGCCAGTAGTATAGGACAGGCGGGGGGTGAGCAGTTCTTC.